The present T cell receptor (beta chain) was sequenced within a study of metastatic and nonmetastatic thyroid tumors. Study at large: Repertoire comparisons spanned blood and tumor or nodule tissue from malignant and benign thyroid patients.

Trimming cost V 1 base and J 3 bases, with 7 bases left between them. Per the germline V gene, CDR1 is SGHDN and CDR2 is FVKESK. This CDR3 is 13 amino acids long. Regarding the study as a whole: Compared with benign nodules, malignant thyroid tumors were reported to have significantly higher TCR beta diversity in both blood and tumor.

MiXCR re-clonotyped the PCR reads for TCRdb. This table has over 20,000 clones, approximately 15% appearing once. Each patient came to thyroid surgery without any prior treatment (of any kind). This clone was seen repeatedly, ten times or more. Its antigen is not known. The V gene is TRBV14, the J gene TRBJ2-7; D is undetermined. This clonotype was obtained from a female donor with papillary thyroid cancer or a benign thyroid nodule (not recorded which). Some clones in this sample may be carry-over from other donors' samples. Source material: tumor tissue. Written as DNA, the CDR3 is TGTGCCAGCAGCCAAGTCCAGTTCTACGAGCAGTACTTC. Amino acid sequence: CASSQVQFYEQYF.